A single sample gave rise to the 17 T cell receptor beta chains below, sequenced in a study of graft-versus-host responses after intestinal transplantation. Their recognized antigens are unknown. Profiled with immunoSEQ multiplex PCR; TCRdb holds only in-frame clones, not every one. Of 90,000 to 120,000 clones listed, over 80% are singletons. This specimen consisted of unstimulated CD4+ T cells sorted from spleen or lymph node cells, obtained before transplant. All receptors derive from a human donor who was the organ donor for an intestinal transplant.

The CDR3 spells CTSSQDRGRGYTF. The CDR3 coding sequence is TGCACCAGCAGCCAAGATAGGGGGCGCGGCTACACCTTC. The chain combines TRBV1 with TRBJ1-2; the listed D gene, TRBD1, was not tested against the DNA. TRBV1 is shown as a pseudogene. There are 13 residues in the CDR3.

The chain couples TRBV5-6 to TRBJ1-3; 9 nucleotides agree with TRBD1. The CDR3 contains 17 residues. The ends lost 2 bases at V and 0 bases at J; junction bases unmatched: 6. Germline CDR1 reads SGHDT; CDR2 reads YYEEEE. Here the CDR3 DNA reads TGTGCCAGCAGCTTCCGGACAGGGGCTCTCTCTGGAAACACCATATATTTT. Translated: CASSFRTGALSGNTIYF. Combining the CDR3 with reference TRBV5-6 and TRBJ1-3 gives the whole variable domain DAGVTQSPTHLIKTRGQQVTLRCSPKSGHDTVSWYQQALGQGPQFIFQYYEEEERQRGNFPDRFSGHQFPNYSSELNVNALLLGDSALYLCASSFRTGALSGNTIYFGEGSWLTVV.

The CDR3 loop is CASSLRAGVDNEQFF. The CDR3 DNA reads as TGTGCCAGCAGCTTACGGGCGGGGGTTGACAATGAGCAGTTCTTC. The chain links TRBV11-2 to TRBJ2-1; 7 nucleotides match TRBD2. After removal of 2 bases from V and 5 bases from J, the junction contained 6 bases not matched to a gene. The CDR3 sequence is 15 residues long. The germline CDR1 and CDR2 sequences are SGHAT and FQNNGV.

This clone was observed a single time. The chain couples TRBV19 to TRBJ1-4, with D uncertain. The V and J ends lost 1 base and 4 bases respectively, with 13 bases between them. The CDR3 covers 16 residues. CDR1 is LNHDA, CDR2 SQIVND, per germline (reference sequence). CDR3 loop: CASSIGGQLFNEKLFF. In nucleotides, the CDR3 is TGTGCCAGTAGTATAGGAGGTCAGCTGTTTAATGAAAAACTGTTTTTT.

The chain is built from TRBV28 and TRBJ1-5; D call uncertain. Germline V gene lookup returns CDR1 MDHEN and CDR2 SYDVKM. V was pared by 2 bases and J by 2 bases, with 16 bases between. This CDR3 contains 17 residues. The CDR3 loop reads CASSLGGEVRGNQPQHF. DNA of the CDR3: TGTGCCAGCAGTTTAGGTGGGGAAGTTAGGGGCAATCAGCCCCAGCATTTT.

The chain couples TRBV5-5 to TRBJ2-1, with 10 nucleotides matching TRBD2. Trimming took 0 bases from V and 7 from J; bases not matched to a gene: 4. The CDR3 runs to 15 residues. The V gene's germline CDR1 is SGHKS and CDR2 YYEKEE (reference sequence). CDR3 sequence reads: CASSLGSGGWNEQFF. Written as DNA, the CDR3 is TGTGCCAGCAGCTTGGGTAGCGGGGGGTGGAATGAGCAGTTCTTC.

V is TRBV19 and J is TRBJ2-5; D is ambiguous. CDR1 and CDR2 (germline): LNHDA, SQIVND (reference sequence). V was shortened by 3 bases and J by 2 bases, with 10 bases between the two germline ends. There are 14 residues in the CDR3. The CDR3 loop is CASSMAQLQETQYF. CDR3 DNA: TGTGCCAGTAGTATGGCCCAGCTACAAGAGACCCAGTACTTC.

V and J are TRBV25-1 and TRBJ2-5; 13 bases are a match to TRBD2. From germline, CDR1 is MGHDK and CDR2 SYGVNS. Germline trimming cut 6 bases from V and 5 bases from J; bases unmatched to any gene: 0. This CDR3 has 13 amino acids. The CDR3 sequence is CASRGLAGETQYF. The CDR3 DNA follows: TGTGCCAGCAGGGGACTAGCGGGGGAGACCCAGTACTTC.

J is TRBJ2-2 and V is TRBV7-3; D is uncertain. Deletions cut 2 bases from V and 0 bases from J, with 13 bases between. Germline lookup yields CDR1 SGHTA and CDR2 FQGTGA. The CDR3 length is 17 residues. CDR3 coding DNA: TGTGCCAGCAGCTTAGGACCCGTATCGTCGAACACCGGGGAGCTGTTTTTT. Its protein product is CASSLGPVSSNTGELFF.

The chain has TRBV7-2 and TRBJ2-7; a weak D match, TRBD1 (5 bases). This CDR3 is built from 14 residues. Per the germline V gene, CDR1 is SGHTA and CDR2 is FQGNSA. The germline V and J ends were trimmed by 1 base and 1 base, with 8 bases remaining between them. CDR3 nucleotide sequence: TGTGCCAGCAGCTTAGGTCCAGGGTCCTACGAGCAGTACTTC. Amino acids: CASSLGPGSYEQYF.

The chain combines TRBV27 with TRBJ1-5; 8 positions agree with TRBD1. The CDR3 length is 13 residues. Germline trimming cut 10 bases from V and 4 bases from J; bases unmatched to any gene: 6. The V gene's germline CDR1 is MNHEY and CDR2 SMNVEV (reference sequence). For the CDR3, the DNA is TGTGCCACCCCGGACAGGGTAAATCAGCCCCAGCATTTT. Protein: CATPDRVNQPQHF.

This clone was seen only once. The chain carries TRBV5-1 and TRBJ1-6, with no clear D. Trimming stripped 1 base from V and 10 bases from J, with 12 bases between. The CDR3 is made up of 14 amino acids. Per germline, CDR1 SGHRS and CDR2 YFSETQ. The CDR3: CASSLSLNTSPLHF. The DNA of the CDR3 is TGCGCCAGCAGCTTGTCCCTTAATACCTCACCCCTCCACTTT. Looking up the rest from reference TRBV5-1 and TRBJ1-6 gives the full variable domain: KAGVTQTPRYLIKTRGQQVTLSCSPISGHRSVSWYQQTPGQGLQFLFEYFSETQRNKGNFPGRFSGRQFSNSRSEMNVSTLELGDSALYLCASSLSLNTSPLHFGNGTRLTVT.

J is TRBJ2-2 and V is TRBV5-4; D possibly corresponds to TRBD2 (6 bases). Germline lookup yields CDR1 SGHNT and CDR2 YYREEE (reference sequence). This CDR3 is built from 14 residues. V dropped 4 bases and J dropped 8 bases, with 15 bases sitting between them. The CDR3 DNA reads as TGTGCCAGCAGCCCCGCGGCGGGAACTGGGGAGCTGTTTTTT. Amino acids: CASSPAAGTGELFF. Using reference TRBV5-4 and TRBJ2-2 for the parts outside the CDR3, the full variable domain is ETGVTQSPTHLIKTRGQQVTLRCSSQSGHNTVSWYQQALGQGPQFIFQYYREEENGRGNFPPRFSGLQFPNYSSELNVNALELDDSALYLCASSPAAGTGELFFGEGSRLTVL.

This rearrangement joins TRBV7-3 to TRBJ2-6, with D possibly matching TRBD2 (5 bases). Trimming cost V 4 bases and J 2 bases, with 12 bases left between them. The length of the CDR3 is 16 residues. Germline CDR1 is SGHTA and CDR2 is FQGTGA. CDR3 residues: CASSSQPGAGANVLTF. The CDR3 nucleotides read TGTGCCAGCAGCTCACAACCCGGGGCTGGGGCCAACGTCCTGACTTTC. Filled out from reference TRBV7-3 and TRBJ2-6, the complete variable domain reads GAGVSQTPSNKVTEKGKYVELRCDPISGHTALYWYRQSLGQGPEFLIYFQGTGAADDSGLPNDRFFAVRPEGSVSTLKIQRTERGDSAVYLCASSSQPGAGANVLTFGAGSRLTVL.

V and J are TRBV6-1 and TRBJ2-3; D may be TRBD1 (5 bases). The CDR3 is 15 residues long. Germline CDR1 is MNHNS and CDR2 is SASEGT. Between the trimmed V and J ends, which lost 7 bases and 0 bases, there was a span of 14 bases. CDR3 nucleotides: TGTGCCAGCACCCCCCTGGGGCTGAGCACAGATACGCAGTATTTT. Translation gives CASTPLGLSTDTQYF.

This chain joins TRBV14 and TRBJ1-4; D remains unclear. CDR3 size: 13 residues. Trimming cost V 4 bases and J 8 bases, with 11 bases left between them. Germline V lookup: CDR1 SGHDN, CDR2 FVKESK. CDR3 in DNA: TGTGCCAGCAGCCCGACCCTTTGGGAAAAACTGTTTTTT. This sequence encodes CASSPTLWEKLFF. The full variable domain, in which reference TRBV14 and TRBJ1-4 provide the parts outside the CDR3, is EAGVTQFPSHSVIEKGQTVTLRCDPISGHDNLYWYRRVMGKEIKFLLHFVKESKQDESGMPNNRFLAERTGGTYSTLKVQPAELEDSGVYFCASSPTLWEKLFFGSGTQLSVL.

CDR3 protein: CASSLRQGRADTQYF. CDR3 sequence (DNA): TGTGCCAGCAGCTTACGACAGGGGAGGGCAGATACGCAGTATTTT. The chain has TRBV7-9 and TRBJ2-3, with D possibly matching TRBD1 (8 bases). This CDR3 contains 15 residues. The V end was cut by 2 bases, the J end by 4 bases, with 13 bases between. Germline-derived CDR1 and CDR2 are SEHNR and FQNEAQ (reference sequence).